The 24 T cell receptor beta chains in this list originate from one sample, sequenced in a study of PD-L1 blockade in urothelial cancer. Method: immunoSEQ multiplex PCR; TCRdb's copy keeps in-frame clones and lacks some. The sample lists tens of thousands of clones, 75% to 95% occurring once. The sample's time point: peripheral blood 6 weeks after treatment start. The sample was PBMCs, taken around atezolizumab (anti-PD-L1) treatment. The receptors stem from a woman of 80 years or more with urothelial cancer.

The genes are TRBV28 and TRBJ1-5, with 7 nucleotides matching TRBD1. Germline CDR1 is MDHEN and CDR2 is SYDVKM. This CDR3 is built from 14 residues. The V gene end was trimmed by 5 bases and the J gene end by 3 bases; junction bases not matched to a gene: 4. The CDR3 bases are TGTGCCAGCAGTAAGACAGGGCCCAATCAGCCCCAGCATTTT. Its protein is CASSKTGPNQPQHF. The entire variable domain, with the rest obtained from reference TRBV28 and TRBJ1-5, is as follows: DVKVTQSSRYLVKRTGEKVFLECVQDMDHENMFWYRQDPGLGLRLIYFSYDVKMKEKGDIPEGYSVSREKKERFSLILESASTNQTSMYLCASSKTGPNQPQHFGDGTRLSIL.

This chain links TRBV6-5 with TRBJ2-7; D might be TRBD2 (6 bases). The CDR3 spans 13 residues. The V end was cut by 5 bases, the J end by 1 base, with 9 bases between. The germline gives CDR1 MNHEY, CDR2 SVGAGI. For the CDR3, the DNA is TGTGCCAGCAGTCTTAGCGGTTCCTACGAGCAGTACTTC. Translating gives CASSLSGSYEQYF.

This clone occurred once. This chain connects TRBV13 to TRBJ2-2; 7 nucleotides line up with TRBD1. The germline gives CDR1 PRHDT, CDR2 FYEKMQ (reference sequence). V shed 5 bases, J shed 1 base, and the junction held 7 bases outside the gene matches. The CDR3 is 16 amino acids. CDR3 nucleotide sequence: TGTGCCAGCAGCACATCCTGGACAGGGAACACCGGGGAGCTGTTTTTT. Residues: CASSTSWTGNTGELFF.

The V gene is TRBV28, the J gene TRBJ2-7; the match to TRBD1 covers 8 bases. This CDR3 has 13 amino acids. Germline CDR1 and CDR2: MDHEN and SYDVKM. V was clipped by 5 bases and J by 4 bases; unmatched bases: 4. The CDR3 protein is CASSLRGRYEQYF. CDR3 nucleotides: TGTGCCAGCAGTCTCAGGGGGCGATACGAGCAGTACTTC.

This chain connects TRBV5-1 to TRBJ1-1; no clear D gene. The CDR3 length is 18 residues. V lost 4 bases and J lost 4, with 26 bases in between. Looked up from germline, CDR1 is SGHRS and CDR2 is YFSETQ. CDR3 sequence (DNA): TGCGCCAGCAGCCTAACCCTGGGTGGGCGCGAGGGCAGCACTGAAGCTTTCTTT. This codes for CASSLTLGGREGSTEAFF.

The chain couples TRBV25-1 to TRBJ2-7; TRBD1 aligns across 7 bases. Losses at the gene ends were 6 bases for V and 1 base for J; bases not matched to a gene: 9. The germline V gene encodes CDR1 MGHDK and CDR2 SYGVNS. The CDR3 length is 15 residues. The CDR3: CASSDPGQRSYEQYF. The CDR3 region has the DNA TGTGCCAGCAGCGATCCGGGACAGAGATCCTACGAGCAGTACTTC.

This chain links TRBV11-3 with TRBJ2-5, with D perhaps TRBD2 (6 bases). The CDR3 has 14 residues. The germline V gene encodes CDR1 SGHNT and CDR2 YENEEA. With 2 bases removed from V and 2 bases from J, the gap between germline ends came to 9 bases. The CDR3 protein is CASSLRGGQETQYF. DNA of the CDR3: TGTGCCAGCAGCTTAAGGGGAGGTCAAGAGACCCAGTACTTC.

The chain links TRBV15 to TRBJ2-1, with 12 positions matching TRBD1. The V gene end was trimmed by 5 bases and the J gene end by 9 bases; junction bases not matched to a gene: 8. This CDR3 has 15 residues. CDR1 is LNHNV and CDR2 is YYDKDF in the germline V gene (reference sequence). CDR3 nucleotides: TGTGCCACCAGCGGGACAGGGGGCGCAGGAACTGAGCAGTTCTTC. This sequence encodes CATSGTGGAGTEQFF.

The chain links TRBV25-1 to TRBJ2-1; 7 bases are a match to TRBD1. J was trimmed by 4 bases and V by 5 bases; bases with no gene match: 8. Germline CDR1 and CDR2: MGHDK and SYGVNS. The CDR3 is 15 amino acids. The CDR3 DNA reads TGTGCCAGCAGTTTAGGGGACAGAACTTACAATGAGCAGTTCTTC. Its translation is CASSLGDRTYNEQFF.

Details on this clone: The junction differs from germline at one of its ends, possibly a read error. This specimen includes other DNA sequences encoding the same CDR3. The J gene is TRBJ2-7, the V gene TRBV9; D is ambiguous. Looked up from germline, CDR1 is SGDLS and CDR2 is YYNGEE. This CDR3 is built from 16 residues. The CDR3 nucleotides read TGTGCCAGCAGTGTAGACCCGTCAACGGGTTCCTACGAGCAGTACTTC. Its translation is CASSVDPSTGSYEQYF.

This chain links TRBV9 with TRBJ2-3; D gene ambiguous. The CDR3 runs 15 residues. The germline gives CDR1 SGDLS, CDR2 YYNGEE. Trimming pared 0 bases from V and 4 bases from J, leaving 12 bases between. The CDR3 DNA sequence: TGTGCCAGCAGCGTAGGAGTAGACAAGCCAGATACGCAGTATTTT. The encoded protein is CASSVGVDKPDTQYF.

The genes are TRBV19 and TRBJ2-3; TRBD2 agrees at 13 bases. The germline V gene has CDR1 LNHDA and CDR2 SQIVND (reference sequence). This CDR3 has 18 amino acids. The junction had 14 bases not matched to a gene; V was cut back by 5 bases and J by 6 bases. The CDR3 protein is CASSSMTGTSGIRDTQYF. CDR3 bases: TGTGCCAGTAGTTCGATGACCGGGACTAGCGGGATTAGGGATACGCAGTATTTT.

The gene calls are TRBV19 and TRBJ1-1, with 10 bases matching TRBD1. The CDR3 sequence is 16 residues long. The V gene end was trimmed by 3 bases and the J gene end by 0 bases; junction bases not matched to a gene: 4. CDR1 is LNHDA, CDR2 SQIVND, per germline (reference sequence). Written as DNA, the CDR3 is TGTGCCAGTAGTATGACAGGGGGCCGTATGAACACTGAAGCTTTCTTT. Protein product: CASSMTGGRMNTEAFF.

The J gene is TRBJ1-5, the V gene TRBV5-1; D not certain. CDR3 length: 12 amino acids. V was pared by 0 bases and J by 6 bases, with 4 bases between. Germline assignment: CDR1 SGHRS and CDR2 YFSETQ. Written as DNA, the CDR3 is TGCGCCAGCAGCTTGGACGGTCAGCCCCAGCATTTT. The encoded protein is CASSLDGQPQHF.

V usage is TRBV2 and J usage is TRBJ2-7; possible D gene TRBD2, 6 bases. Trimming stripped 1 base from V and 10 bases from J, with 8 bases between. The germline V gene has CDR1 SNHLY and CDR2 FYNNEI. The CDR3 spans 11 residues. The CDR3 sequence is CASSEGGAQYF. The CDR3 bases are TGTGCCAGCAGTGAAGGCGGGGCTCAGTACTTC.

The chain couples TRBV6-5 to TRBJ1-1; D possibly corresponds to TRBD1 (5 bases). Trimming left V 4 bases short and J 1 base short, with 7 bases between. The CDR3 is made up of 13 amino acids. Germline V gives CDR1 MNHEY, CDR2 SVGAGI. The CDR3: CASSFQGNTEAFF. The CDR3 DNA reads TGTGCCAGCAGTTTCCAGGGGAACACTGAAGCTTTCTTT.

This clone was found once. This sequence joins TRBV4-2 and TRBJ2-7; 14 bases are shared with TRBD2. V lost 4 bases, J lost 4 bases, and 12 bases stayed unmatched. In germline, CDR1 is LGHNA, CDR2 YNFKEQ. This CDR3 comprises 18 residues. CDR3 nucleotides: TGTGCCAGCAGCCCCACAGGGGGACTAGCGGGAGTACCTTACGAGCAGTACTTC. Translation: CASSPTGGLAGVPYEQYF.

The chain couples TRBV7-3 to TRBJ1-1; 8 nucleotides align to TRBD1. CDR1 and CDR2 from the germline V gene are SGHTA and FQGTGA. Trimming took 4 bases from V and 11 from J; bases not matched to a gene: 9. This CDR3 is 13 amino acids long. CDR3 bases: TGTGCCAGCAGCTCGGGACAGGTGGGGGGGGCTTTCTTT. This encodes CASSSGQVGGAFF.

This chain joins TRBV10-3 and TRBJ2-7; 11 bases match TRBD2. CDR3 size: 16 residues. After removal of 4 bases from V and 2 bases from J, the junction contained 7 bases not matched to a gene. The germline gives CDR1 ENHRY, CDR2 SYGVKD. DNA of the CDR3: TGTGCCATCAGTGGGCACACTAGCGGGAGAACCTACGAGCAGTACTTC. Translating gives CAISGHTSGRTYEQYF.

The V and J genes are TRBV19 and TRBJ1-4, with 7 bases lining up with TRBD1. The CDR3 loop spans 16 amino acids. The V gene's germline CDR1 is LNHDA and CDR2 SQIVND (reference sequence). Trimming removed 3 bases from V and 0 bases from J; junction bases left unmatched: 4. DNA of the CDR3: TGTGCCAGTAGTATCCCCACAGGGGCAACTAATGAAAAACTGTTTTTT. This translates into CASSIPTGATNEKLFF.

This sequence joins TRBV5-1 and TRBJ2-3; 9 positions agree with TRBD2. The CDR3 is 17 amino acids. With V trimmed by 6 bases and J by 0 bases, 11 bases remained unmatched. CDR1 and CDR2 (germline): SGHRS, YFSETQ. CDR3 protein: CASKGLSGSSSTDTQYF. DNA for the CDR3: TGCGCCAGCAAGGGTCTTAGCGGGAGTTCTAGCACAGATACGCAGTATTTT.

The CDR3 DNA reads as TGTGCCAGTAGTCCCGGGGGAGGGGACAATCAGCCCCAGCATTTT. Translating it yields CASSPGGGDNQPQHF. This chain connects TRBV19 to TRBJ1-5; a possible D gene is TRBD1 (5 bases). Germline lookup yields CDR1 LNHDA and CDR2 SQIVND (reference sequence). The CDR3 totals 15 residues. Trimming took 5 bases from V and 3 from J, leaving 14 bases between them.

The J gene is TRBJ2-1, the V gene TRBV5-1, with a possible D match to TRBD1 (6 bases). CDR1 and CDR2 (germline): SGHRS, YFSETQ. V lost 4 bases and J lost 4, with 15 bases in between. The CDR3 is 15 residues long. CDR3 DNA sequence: TGCGCCAGCAGCCTCTCTCAAGGGGGATACAATGAGCAGTTCTTC. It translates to CASSLSQGGYNEQFF.

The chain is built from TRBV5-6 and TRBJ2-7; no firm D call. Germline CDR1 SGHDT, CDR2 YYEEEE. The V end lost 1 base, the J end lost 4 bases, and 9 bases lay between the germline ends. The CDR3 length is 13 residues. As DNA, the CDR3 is TGTGCCAGCAGCTTGCCCCCGGGTTACGAGCAGTACTTC. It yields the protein CASSLPPGYEQYF.